These 6 T cell receptor beta chains came from one sample sequenced in a study of T cells after somatic rescue of genetic block. Profiling relied on immunoSEQ multiplex PCR, and the TCRdb table lists in-frame clones only, not all of them. Of approximately 78,000 clones in the sample, roughly 90% were seen once. The sequenced sample consisted of peripheral blood mononuclear cells (PBMCs). The receptors here all came from a man younger than 45.

This sequence joins TRBV6-6 and TRBJ2-7, with 10 bases fitting TRBD1. The CDR3 is 14 residues long. Trimming cost V 6 bases and J 3 bases; bases outside gene matches: 5. The germline V gene has CDR1 MNHNY and CDR2 SVGAGI (reference sequence). CDR3 in DNA: TGTGCCAGCAGGGGACAGGGGATTGGCTACGAGCAGTACTTC. Translated, it gives CASRGQGIGYEQYF.

The chain links TRBV5-5 to TRBJ1-3, with TRBD1 identical over 9 bases. Germline V gene sequence: CDR1 SGHKS, CDR2 YYEKEE (reference sequence). The CDR3 extends over 16 amino acids. The trim removed 0 bases at V and 4 bases at J, leaving 5 bases unmatched. The CDR3 loop reads CASSLEDRGTGNTIYF. In DNA form, the CDR3 reads TGTGCCAGCAGCTTGGAGGACAGGGGAACGGGAAACACCATATATTTT.

CDR3 sequence reads: CASSIQGAQPQHF. DNA of the CDR3: TGTGCCAGTAGTATACAGGGGGCTCAGCCCCAGCATTTT. The chain employs TRBV19 and TRBJ1-5, with 8 nucleotides matching TRBD1. CDR1 and CDR2 (germline): LNHDA, SQIVND (reference sequence). The CDR3 covers 13 residues. J lost 6 bases, V lost 2 bases, and 0 bases had no gene match.

The table lists this clone with a count of one. The chain uses TRBV5-1 and TRBJ2-1; 7 nucleotides align to TRBD1. The CDR3 has 13 amino acids. V lost 3 bases, J lost 9 bases, and 6 bases stayed unmatched. CDR1 SGHRS and CDR2 YFSETQ come from the germline V gene. The CDR3 DNA reads TGCGCCAGCAGCTCTACAGGGGTGGTTGAGCAGTTCTTC. It translates to CASSSTGVVEQFF.

This clone was counted once. The chain uses TRBV7-2 and TRBJ2-7, with D tentatively TRBD1 (6 bases). The CDR3 spans 13 residues. V shed 5 bases and J shed 3 bases, with 11 bases lying between them. The germline V gene encodes CDR1 SGHTA and CDR2 FQGNSA. CDR3 sequence reads: CASSRTVVYEQYF. DNA for the CDR3: TGTGCCAGCAGCCGGACAGTCGTCTACGAGCAGTACTTC.

The chain is built from TRBV14 and TRBJ1-6, with TRBD1 matching 8 bases. Per germline, CDR1 SGHDN and CDR2 FVKESK. V was clipped by 8 bases and J by 1 base; unmatched bases: 19. The CDR3 consists of 20 residues. CDR3: CASSPGPGQEALSYNSPLHF. The CDR3 nucleotides are TGTGCCAGCTCTCCTGGACCGGGACAGGAGGCTTTATCCTATAATTCACCCCTCCACTTT.